These 28 T cell receptor beta chains were all obtained from the same sample, sequenced in a study of T cells after posttransplantation cyclophosphamide (dated by TCRdb to the mid-2010s). Libraries were made using the immunoSEQ multiplex PCR assay. TCRdb's version of the immuneACCESS table is confined to in-frame rearrangements and falls short of the full clone set. An unresolved V gene accounts for under half of the shortfall where checked; the remainder is of unknown origin. This sample includes about 12,000 clones, and none of them was observed just once. In total, the top ten clones hold less than 7.5% of the sample. Sequenced input: PBMCs. The receptors were gathered from a woman aged 40 to 50 in good health, CMV-negative, and a related stem cell transplant donor.

This clone was picked up many times. V usage is TRBV11-2 and J usage is TRBJ2-1, with 8 bases lining up with TRBD2. The CDR3 sequence is 13 residues long. Germline values: CDR1 SGHAT, CDR2 FQNNGV. Trimming took 5 bases from V and 8 from J; bases not matched to a gene: 5. For the CDR3, the DNA is TGTGCCAGCAGCCCCGGGGGGGTGCATGAGCAGTTCTTC. Translating it yields CASSPGGVHEQFF.

This clone was seen at least ten times. The CDR3 bases are TGTGCCACCGTCCCGGTTTGGGGACTAGCGGGAGCGAGCGGGGAGCTGTTTTTT. Its translation is CATVPVWGLAGASGELFF. V is TRBV6-2 or TRBV6-3 and J is TRBJ2-2; TRBD2 agrees at 14 bases. CDR1 is MNHEY, CDR2 SVGEGT, per germline. The CDR3 loop spans 18 amino acids. V lost 10 bases to trimming and J lost 7 bases; unmatched junction nucleotides: 17.

This clone was seen at least ten times. The chain is built from TRBV5-1 and TRBJ1-4; D not certain. V was trimmed by 4 bases and J by 8 bases, leaving 15 bases between them. Germline V CDR1 and CDR2: SGHRS, YFSETQ. This CDR3 is built from 14 residues. CDR3 DNA: TGCGCCAGCAGCACGAGGCCAAAAGGGGAAAAACTGTTTTTT. Translating gives CASSTRPKGEKLFF. Supplemented by reference TRBV5-1 and TRBJ1-4, the full variable domain reads KAGVTQTPRYLIKTRGQQVTLSCSPISGHRSVSWYQQTPGQGLQFLFEYFSETQRNKGNFPGRFSGRQFSNSRSEMNVSTLELGDSALYLCASSTRPKGEKLFFGSGTQLSVL.

This clone was seen ten or more times. Here the CDR3 reads CASSLGQESSYNEQFF. As DNA, the CDR3 is TGTGCCAGCAGCTTAGGTCAGGAGAGCTCCTACAATGAGCAGTTCTTC. This chain connects TRBV11-3 to TRBJ2-1; no clear D gene. CDR1 is SGHNT, CDR2 YENEEA, per germline. Trimming left V 1 base short and J 0 bases short, with 10 bases between. The CDR3 is made up of 16 amino acids.

This clone showed up many times. The CDR3 nucleotides read TGTGCCAGCAGTTTAGCAGGTTGGAGGGCAAAACTGTTTTTT. Protein product: CASSLAGWRAKLFF. The gene calls are TRBV28 and TRBJ1-4, with D hard to call. CDR3 length equals 14 residues. CDR1 and CDR2 from the germline V gene are MDHEN and SYDVKM. V was trimmed by 2 bases and J by 10 bases, leaving 14 bases between them. Full variable domain (remainder filled in from reference TRBV28 and TRBJ1-4): DVKVTQSSRYLVKRTGEKVFLECVQDMDHENMFWYRQDPGLGLRLIYFSYDVKMKEKGDIPEGYSVSREKKERFSLILESASTNQTSMYLCASSLAGWRAKLFFGSGTQLSVL.

J is TRBJ2-3 and V is TRBV7-3, with TRBD2 identical over 8 bases. Germline V lookup: CDR1 SGHTA, CDR2 FQGTGA. V lost 5 bases, J lost 3 bases, and 7 bases stayed unmatched. This CDR3 comprises 15 residues. CDR3 sequence (DNA): TGTGCCAGCAGCCCGGGGGGGTCGGGGACAGATACGCAGTATTTT. It specifies CASSPGGSGTDTQYF.

Many counts were recorded for this clone. The genes are TRBV27 and TRBJ1-1; D is perhaps TRBD1 (6 bases). This CDR3 contains 14 residues. V was pared by 5 bases and J by 4 bases, with 14 bases between. From germline, CDR1 is MNHEY and CDR2 SMNVEV (reference sequence). The CDR3, as DNA: TGTGCCAGCAGTACGAGGGGGGGGAGCACTGAAGCTTTCTTT. Translated: CASSTRGGSTEAFF.

This clone showed up many times. The V gene is TRBV7-9, the J gene TRBJ2-7; no firm D call. There are 14 residues in the CDR3. V lost 3 bases to trimming and J lost 5 bases, with 14 bases between them. Germline assignment: CDR1 SEHNR and CDR2 FQNEAQ (reference sequence). CDR3 protein: CASSFDVSSHEQYF. The CDR3 region has the DNA TGTGCCAGCAGCTTCGATGTGAGTAGCCACGAGCAGTACTTC.

Many counts were recorded for this clone. The chain is built from TRBV5-1 and TRBJ2-7; 9 positions match TRBD1. Per the germline V gene, CDR1 is SGHRS and CDR2 is YFSETQ. This CDR3 has 17 residues. J gave up 4 bases and V 4 bases, and 15 bases lay outside the gene matches. CDR3 in DNA: TGCGCCAGCAGCGGAAGGACTACGGGACAGGGTCAATACGAGCAGTACTTC. Its translation is CASSGRTTGQGQYEQYF. Based on the CDR3 plus reference TRBV5-1 and TRBJ2-7, the full variable domain is KAGVTQTPRYLIKTRGQQVTLSCSPISGHRSVSWYQQTPGQGLQFLFEYFSETQRNKGNFPGRFSGRQFSNSRSEMNVSTLELGDSALYLCASSGRTTGQGQYEQYFGPGTRLTVT.

This clone was counted many times. The chain carries TRBV18 and TRBJ1-2; D gene unclear. The CDR3 runs 12 residues. The V end lost 6 bases, the J end lost 1 base, and 6 bases lay between the germline ends. Germline CDR1 KGHSH, CDR2 LQKENI. CDR3 amino acids: CASSAGNYGYTF. CDR3 nucleotides: TGTGCCAGCTCCGCGGGTAACTATGGCTACACCTTC.

This clone was counted ten times or more. The genes are TRBV7-2 and TRBJ1-3; no reliable D call. The CDR3 spans 13 residues. Germline V gene data show CDR1 as SGHTA and CDR2 as FQGNSA. V lost 2 bases to trimming and J lost 5 bases, with 7 bases between them. For the CDR3, the DNA is TGTGCCAGCAGCTTAAGCTATCGAAACACCATATATTTT. Its protein product is CASSLSYRNTIYF.

The sample holds many counts of this clone. The chain recombines TRBV12-3 or TRBV12-4 with TRBJ2-7; 7 bases align to TRBD2. J gave up 5 bases and V 6 bases, and 1 base lay outside the gene matches. CDR3 length: 11 amino acids. The CDR3 protein is CASRGLDEQYF. The CDR3 DNA reads TGTGCCAGCAGAGGACTAGACGAGCAGTACTTC.

There are many counts of this clone. The chain carries TRBV15 and TRBJ1-2; D possibly corresponds to TRBD1 (6 bases). CDR1 is LNHNV, CDR2 YYDKDF, per germline (reference sequence). The CDR3 extends over 15 amino acids. V dropped 2 bases and J dropped 2 bases, with 12 bases sitting between them. CDR3 in DNA: TGTGCCACCAGCAGAAATACAGGGCAGAACTATGGCTACACCTTC. Translating it yields CATSRNTGQNYGYTF.

The table lists this clone with many counts. For the CDR3, the DNA is TGTGCCAGCTCACCACGAGAGGGGGCGTGGGGGAACACTGAAGCTTTCTTT. It yields the protein CASSPREGAWGNTEAFF. This chain uses TRBV18 with TRBJ1-1, with TRBD1 identical over 7 bases. This CDR3 comprises 17 residues. The germline V gene has CDR1 KGHSH and CDR2 LQKENI. Losses at the gene ends were 1 base for V and 1 base for J; bases not matched to a gene: 9.

This clone is classed as medium-sized (0.01 to 0.1%). The rearrangement joins TRBV18 to TRBJ2-3; perhaps TRBD2 as D (5 bases). The CDR3 consists of 18 residues. CDR1 is KGHSH and CDR2 is LQKENI in the germline V gene. V gave up 1 base and J gave up 0 bases, with 17 bases separating them. The CDR3 nucleotides are TGTGCCAGCTCACCACAATCTAGCACAACGACTAGCACAGATACGCAGTATTTT. It codes for CASSPQSSTTTSTDTQYF.

This clone was counted ten times or more. The chain combines TRBV7-9 with TRBJ2-7; the D gene is possibly TRBD1 (5 bases). Per germline, CDR1 SEHNR and CDR2 FQNEAQ (reference sequence). V was trimmed by 5 bases and J by 2 bases, leaving 10 bases between them. The CDR3 runs to 13 residues. The CDR3 protein is CASSQRGTYEQYF. The CDR3 nucleotides read TGTGCCAGCAGCCAAAGGGGAACCTACGAGCAGTACTTC.

This clone was counted many times. This chain links TRBV12-3 or TRBV12-4 with TRBJ2-7; D is possibly TRBD2 (6 bases). The CDR3 runs to 13 residues. V was trimmed by 3 bases and J by 7 bases, leaving 13 bases between them. The DNA for the CDR3 is TGTGCCAGCAGTTTTTCGACTAGTTTGGAGCAGTACTTC. Encoded protein: CASSFSTSLEQYF.

This clone was recorded at least ten times. The chain uses TRBV7-6 and TRBJ1-3; perhaps TRBD1 as D (6 bases). The CDR3 is made up of 18 amino acids. Trimming pared 5 bases from V and 3 bases from J, leaving 23 bases between. Germline V gives CDR1 SGHVS, CDR2 FNYEAQ. The CDR3 DNA follows: TGTGCCAGCAGCCCTCCAAGAAAAGCAGGGGCCGGTGGAAACACCATATATTTT. As protein: CASSPPRKAGAGGNTIYF.

The sample holds many counts of this clone. DNA for the CDR3: TGTGCCAGCAGCATTTCCCAAGGGGAGGGCGGCTACACCTTC. This translates into CASSISQGEGGYTF. V and J are TRBV11-2 and TRBJ1-2; D is possibly TRBD1 (5 bases). The germline V and J ends were trimmed by 5 bases and 8 bases, with 18 bases remaining between them. Germline CDR1 is SGHAT and CDR2 is FQNNGV. The CDR3 totals 14 residues.

This clone was detected many times. V and J are TRBV5-1 and TRBJ2-5, with 10 bases fitting TRBD2. Unmatched junction bases numbered 5, after V lost 4 bases and J lost 5 bases. Germline CDR1 and CDR2: SGHRS and YFSETQ. CDR3 length: 14 amino acids. The CDR3: CASSPGTSVETQYF. The CDR3 DNA sequence: TGCGCCAGCAGCCCCGGGACTAGCGTGGAGACCCAGTACTTC.

This clone appeared many times. The chain combines TRBV6-1 with TRBJ1-3; D not certain. In germline, CDR1 is MNHNS, CDR2 SASEGT. Deletions cut 4 bases from V and 5 bases from J, with 18 bases between. The CDR3 contains 16 residues. CDR3 protein: CASSARAALLRNTIYF. The CDR3, as DNA: TGTGCCAGCAGTGCAAGGGCAGCCCTTCTCCGAAACACCATATATTTT.

This clone was seen many times. The chain carries TRBV19 and TRBJ1-2; D might be TRBD1 (6 bases). Germline V gene data show CDR1 as LNHDA and CDR2 as SQIVND (reference sequence). V lost 6 bases and J 8 bases, leaving 19 bases between the germline ends. CDR3 length: 14 amino acids. CDR3 sequence: CASRPSRGAMGYTF. CDR3 DNA: TGTGCCAGTAGGCCGTCACGGGGGGCGATGGGCTACACCTTC.

The table lists this clone with many counts. The rearrangement links TRBV2 to TRBJ2-3; D gene uncertain. There are 13 residues in the CDR3. Germline CDR1 is SNHLY and CDR2 is FYNNEI. Trimming cost V 4 bases and J 1 base, with 6 bases left between them. CDR3 sequence: CASSARGTDTQYF. The DNA of the CDR3 is TGTGCCAGCAGTGCCCGCGGCACAGATACGCAGTATTTT.

The sample holds many counts of this clone. The rearrangement links TRBV2 to TRBJ1-2; 7 bases fit TRBD1. Looked up from germline, CDR1 is SNHLY and CDR2 is FYNNEI. This CDR3 region has 17 residues. Trimming took 6 bases from V and 0 from J; bases not matched to a gene: 13. CDR3 DNA: TGTGCCAGCAGGGGAAGGGGGACAGCCCTTACTAACTATGGCTACACCTTC. Translated, it gives CASRGRGTALTNYGYTF.

This clone was observed at least ten times. The chain couples TRBV7-9 to TRBJ1-5, with D perhaps matching TRBD1 (6 bases). The CDR3 has 12 amino acids. Germline assignment: CDR1 SEHNR and CDR2 FQNEAQ (reference sequence). V lost 5 bases and J 6 bases, leaving 8 bases between the germline ends. The CDR3 region has the DNA TGTGCCAGCAGCAAACAGGGTCAGCCCCAGCATTTT. This encodes CASSKQGQPQHF.

This clone was seen a few times. The sample has other DNA sequences that encode this CDR3 too. The chain joins TRBV5-1 to TRBJ2-5, with 9 bases fitting TRBD1. Trimming at V came to 3 bases and at J to 4 bases, leaving 4 bases not matched to a gene. CDR1 is SGHRS and CDR2 is YFSETQ in the germline V gene. CDR3 size: 14 residues. The CDR3 is CASSSGTGRETQYF. CDR3 coding DNA: TGCGCCAGCAGCTCCGGGACAGGGCGAGAGACCCAGTACTTC. The full variable domain, in which reference TRBV5-1 and TRBJ2-5 provide the parts outside the CDR3, is KAGVTQTPRYLIKTRGQQVTLSCSPISGHRSVSWYQQTPGQGLQFLFEYFSETQRNKGNFPGRFSGRQFSNSRSEMNVSTLELGDSALYLCASSSGTGRETQYFGPGTRLLVL.

This clone was counted ten times or more. The V and J genes are TRBV19 and TRBJ1-1; 10 positions match TRBD1. This CDR3 contains 14 residues. Germline V CDR1 and CDR2: LNHDA, SQIVND (reference sequence). After removal of 8 bases from V and 0 bases from J, the junction contained 3 bases not matched to a gene. The CDR3, as DNA: TGTGCCAGTCGGACAGGGGGGTTGAACACTGAAGCTTTCTTT. This gives the protein CASRTGGLNTEAFF.

This clone appeared many times. The chain employs TRBV7-3 and TRBJ2-2; D is perhaps TRBD2 (5 bases). From germline, CDR1 is SGHTA and CDR2 FQGTGA. The CDR3 sequence is 14 residues long. V was clipped by 5 bases and J by 2 bases, with 9 bases between them. The CDR3 nucleotides are TGTGCCAGCAGCCCGGACTCAAACACCGGGGAGCTGTTTTTT. It yields the protein CASSPDSNTGELFF.